The source of this T cell receptor (beta chain) is a study of T cell responses to AZD1222 COVID-19 vaccine. General study points: Vaccine-associated CD4 TCRs spanned spike, dominant at 160-218 and 743-854. White British ancestry dominated among donors, who included more females, and clonal diversity was possibly underestimated. Among those given AZD1222, only 5 to 7 were seropositive at baseline. Among spike-specific TCRs, nearly half reportedly target unmutated variant regions.

On this clone itself: Its antigen is still unknown.

Using immunoSEQ multiplex PCR, the repertoire was profiled, and TCRdb retains in-frame clones only, with some absent. The repertoire holds roughly 100,000 clones, with 91% as singletons. Trimming pared 5 bases from V and 1 base from J, leaving 12 bases between. The CDR3 consists of 16 residues. Germline assignment: CDR1 SGHTA and CDR2 FQGNSA. V gene TRBV7-2 combines with J gene TRBJ2-6; D uncertain. The receptor comes from an adult in good health. The sequenced sample was peripheral blood, obtained on day 0 of AZD1222 vaccination. CDR3 coding DNA: TGTGCCAGCAGCGAAGGGTCATCATCTGGGGCCAACGTCCTGACTTTC. It encodes CASSEGSSSGANVLTF.